The next 15 T cell receptor beta chains were all read from a single sample in a study of CD8 T cells in ankylosing spondylitis. TCRdb re-called the 5' RACE reads through MiXCR, storing one row per CDR3 protein. The data contain around 250,000 distinct CDR3 sequences, around 11% of them seen just once; the ten biggest clones take up under 7%. The sample was blood, either unsorted or a sorted T cell fraction (not recorded which). The receptors were gathered from a male donor with ankylosing spondylitis or in good health (not recorded which).

This clonotype has at least ten counts. J is TRBJ1-5 and V is TRBV9; 7 positions match TRBD1. The ends lost 3 bases at V and 6 bases at J; junction bases unmatched: 9. The CDR3 totals 15 residues. Germline CDR1 and CDR2: SGDLS and YYNGEE. CDR3 in amino acids: CASSGTDRAGQPQHF. The CDR3 DNA reads as TGTGCCAGCAGCGGAACCGACAGGGCAGGTCAGCCCCAGCATTTT.

About this clonotype: A much larger clone differs by one base, so this may be a read error. This rearrangement joins TRBV3-1 to TRBJ1-2; D may be TRBD1 (6 bases). This CDR3 contains 14 residues. Germline V gene sequence: CDR1 LGHDT, CDR2 YNNKEL (reference sequence). CDR3 loop: CASSQIPGAYAYTF. For the CDR3, the DNA is TGTGCCAGCAGCCAAATTCCAGGGGCCTATGCCTACACCTTC.

This clonotype was observed many times. The chain couples TRBV5-1 to TRBJ2-2, with D unclear. CDR3 length: 13 residues. With 6 bases removed from V and 1 base from J, the gap between germline ends came to 7 bases. Looked up from germline, CDR1 is SGHRS and CDR2 is YFSETQ. Here the CDR3 reads CASTAGNTGELFF. Here the CDR3 DNA reads TGCGCCAGCACGGCAGGGAACACCGGGGAGCTGTTTTTT.

This chain connects TRBV7-2 to TRBJ2-7; D not certain. This CDR3 contains 15 residues. Between the trimmed V and J ends, which lost 0 bases and 5 bases, there was a span of 14 bases. Germline V gene data show CDR1 as SGHTA and CDR2 as FQGNSA. The CDR3 spells CASSLARDKDHEQYF. CDR3 in DNA: TGTGCCAGCAGCTTAGCCCGTGACAAAGACCACGAGCAGTACTTC. The whole variable domain, filled in from reference TRBV7-2 and TRBJ2-7, reads GAGVSQSPSNKVTEKGKDVELRCDPISGHTALYWYRQSLGQGLEFLIYFQGNSAPDKSGLPSDRFSAERTGGSVSTLTIQRTQQEDSAVYLCASSLARDKDHEQYFGPGTRLTVT.

This clonotype was seen at least ten times. This chain joins TRBV12-3 or TRBV12-4 and TRBJ2-1; TRBD2 aligns across 7 bases. V was pared by 5 bases and J by 8 bases, with 6 bases of the junction left unmatched. The CDR3 spans 13 residues. This chain's CDR3 is CASSTREGDEQFF. CDR3 sequence (DNA): TGTGCCAGCAGTACAAGGGAGGGCGATGAGCAGTTCTTC.

This clonotype was detected many times. The chain couples TRBV12-3 or TRBV12-4 to TRBJ2-3, with 8 bases aligning to TRBD2. V was clipped by 8 bases and J by 11 bases; unmatched bases: 12. The CDR3 is made up of 13 amino acids. Here the CDR3 DNA reads TGTGCCAGCCGGTCGGGGGGGACTTTGGGGCAGTATTTT. Translating gives CASRSGGTLGQYF.

This clonotype has a handful of counts. This sequence joins TRBV7-9 and TRBJ2-2; D remains ambiguous. V lost 0 bases and J 2 bases, leaving 10 bases between the germline ends. Germline V gives CDR1 SEHNR, CDR2 FQNEAQ (reference sequence). The CDR3 length is 16 residues. In DNA, the CDR3 is TGTGCCAGCAGCTTAGCTGGAACACACAACACCGGGGAGCTGTTTTTT. As protein: CASSLAGTHNTGELFF.

This clonotype was observed at least ten times. The chain couples TRBV12-3 or TRBV12-4 to TRBJ2-3; TRBD1 matches at 8 bases. Trimming took 5 bases from V and 2 from J; bases not matched to a gene: 6. This CDR3 has 15 amino acids. The CDR3 here is CASSTGQGITDTQYF. The DNA of the CDR3 is TGTGCCAGCAGTACTGGACAGGGCATCACAGATACGCAGTATTTT.

This clonotype showed up just a few times. This chain joins TRBV6-1 and TRBJ2-3; 10 nucleotides align to TRBD2. The CDR3 consists of 16 residues. V shed 7 bases, J shed 0 bases, and the junction held 7 bases outside the gene matches. Germline V gene data show CDR1 as MNHNS and CDR2 as SASEGT. The CDR3 DNA reads as TGTGCCAGCACGGGTATACTAGCGGGGAGCACAGATACGCAGTATTTT. Protein sequence: CASTGILAGSTDTQYF.

In its sample, this clonotype was seen many times. The rearrangement links TRBV29-1 to TRBJ2-4; D uncertain. This CDR3 is 14 amino acids long. V was cut by 6 bases and J by 6 bases, with 18 bases left in between. Germline lookup yields CDR1 SQVTM and CDR2 ANQGSEA. The CDR3: CSVTLRQIPNIQYF. Written as DNA, the CDR3 is TGCAGCGTCACCCTCCGTCAGATTCCAAACATTCAGTACTTC.

At least ten counts were recorded for this clonotype. This chain links TRBV6-1 with TRBJ2-3; TRBD1 is a possible D gene (7 bases). The CDR3 totals 15 residues. The V and J ends lost 2 bases and 4 bases respectively, with 13 bases between them. In germline, CDR1 is MNHNS, CDR2 SASEGT. The DNA for the CDR3 is TGTGCCAGCAGTGAACAGCAGGGGGGCGCAGATACGCAGTATTTT. Residues: CASSEQQGGADTQYF.

The V call is TRBV7-9, the J call TRBJ2-5; D gene unclear. Deletions cut 4 bases from V and 4 bases from J, with 13 bases between. Germline V gene data show CDR1 as SEHNR and CDR2 as FQNEAQ (reference sequence). The CDR3 runs 14 residues. The CDR3 DNA follows: TGTGCCAGCAGCTCAACACATGTATTAGAGACCCAGTACTTC. Translation: CASSSTHVLETQYF.

This clonotype was observed a handful of times. The V call is TRBV5-1, the J call TRBJ2-3, with D possibly TRBD2 on 6 matching bases. V was trimmed by 1 base and J by 4 bases, leaving 13 bases between them. Germline values: CDR1 SGHRS, CDR2 YFSETQ. The CDR3 covers 15 residues. The CDR3 region has the DNA TGCGCCAGCAGCTTGCGGGAGCTCAATGCAGATACGCAGTATTTT. As protein: CASSLRELNADTQYF.

The J gene is TRBJ1-6, the V gene TRBV2; D remains unclear. CDR3 size: 15 residues. V was pared by 2 bases and J by 6 bases, with 11 bases between. Per the germline V gene, CDR1 is SNHLY and CDR2 is FYNNEI. Here the CDR3 DNA reads TGTGCCAGCAGTGAAAGAGGGTTTTTTAATTCACCCCTCCACTTT. It specifies CASSERGFFNSPLHF.

This clonotype has a count of ten or more. The chain has TRBV13 and TRBJ2-2; tentatively, D is TRBD1 (6 bases). Trimming removed 5 bases from V and 3 bases from J, with 10 bases in between. This CDR3 spans 14 amino acids. Germline CDR1 PRHDT, CDR2 FYEKMQ (reference sequence). The chain's CDR3 is CASSQGSYTGELFF. Written as DNA, the CDR3 is TGTGCCAGCAGCCAGGGGTCTTACACCGGGGAGCTGTTTTTT.